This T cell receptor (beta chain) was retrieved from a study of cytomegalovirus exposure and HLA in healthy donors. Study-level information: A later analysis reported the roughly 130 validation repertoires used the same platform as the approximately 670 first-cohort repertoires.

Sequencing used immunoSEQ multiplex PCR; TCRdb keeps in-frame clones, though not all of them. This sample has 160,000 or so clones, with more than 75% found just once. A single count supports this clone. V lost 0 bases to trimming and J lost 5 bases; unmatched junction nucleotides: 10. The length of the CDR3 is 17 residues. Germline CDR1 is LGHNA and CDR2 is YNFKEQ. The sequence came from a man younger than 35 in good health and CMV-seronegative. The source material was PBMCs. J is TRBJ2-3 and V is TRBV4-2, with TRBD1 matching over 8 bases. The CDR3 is CASSQEPTQGVVDTQYF. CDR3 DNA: TGTGCCAGCAGCCAAGAACCTACACAGGGGGTTGTAGATACGCAGTATTTT.